This TCR beta chain was captured in a study of blood T cell repertoires in COVID-19. Turning to the study itself: Specimens from acute and convalescent COVID-19 originated in the United States, Italy and Spain. T cells, B-cell-depleted T cells, or PBMCs supplied cDNA or gDNA.

Per the authors' pipeline: Scientists estimated how many nucleated cells there were by amplifying reference gene primers. Assay used: immunoSEQ multiplex PCR; TCRdb lists only in-frame clones, some missing. V and J calls and clone size come straight from that table; D and trimming were deduced from the DNA. The sample has about 150,000 clones, about 90% seen once. The junction had 1 base not matched to a gene; V was cut back by 3 bases and J by 6 bases. Per germline, CDR1 SGHAT and CDR2 FQNNGV. The CDR3 is made up of 13 amino acids. The specimen was peripheral blood. The chain is built from TRBV11-2 and TRBJ2-2; 7 bases line up with TRBD2. The source of this sequence is a man in his fifties or sixties with acute or convalescent COVID-19. The CDR3 DNA reads TGTGCCAGCAGCTTCGGGGGGTCCGGGGAGCTGTTTTTT. Its translation is CASSFGGSGELFF.